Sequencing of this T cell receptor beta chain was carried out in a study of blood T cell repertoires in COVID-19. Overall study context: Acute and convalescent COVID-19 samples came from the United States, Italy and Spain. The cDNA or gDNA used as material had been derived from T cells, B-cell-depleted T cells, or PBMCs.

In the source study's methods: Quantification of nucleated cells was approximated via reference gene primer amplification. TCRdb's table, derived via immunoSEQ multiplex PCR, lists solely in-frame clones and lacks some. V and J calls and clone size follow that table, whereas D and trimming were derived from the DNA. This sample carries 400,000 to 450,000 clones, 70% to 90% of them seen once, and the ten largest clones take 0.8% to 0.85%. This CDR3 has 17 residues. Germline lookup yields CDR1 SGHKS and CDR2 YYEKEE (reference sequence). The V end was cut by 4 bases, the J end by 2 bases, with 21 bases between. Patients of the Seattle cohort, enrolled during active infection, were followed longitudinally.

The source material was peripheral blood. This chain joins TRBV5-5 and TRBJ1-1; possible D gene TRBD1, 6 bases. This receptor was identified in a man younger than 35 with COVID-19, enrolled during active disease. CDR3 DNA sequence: TGTGCCAGCAGCCCACAGGGAAGAGGGTGGGGAAACACTGAAGCTTTCTTT. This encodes CASSPQGRGWGNTEAFF.